This is a list of T cell receptor beta chains from one sample in a study of PD-L1 blockade in urothelial cancer. The data were produced by immunoSEQ multiplex PCR, yet TCRdb's version contains in-frame clones alone and is incomplete. The data contain some 40,000 clones, 75% to 90% of them seen just once; the ten biggest clones take up 10%. The material was PBMCs, obtained around atezolizumab (anti-PD-L1) treatment. The receptors derive from a man aged 35 to 55 with urothelial cancer. CDR3s include the opening cysteine and the closing phenylalanine or tryptophan. A D gene is named only where the DNA matches it firmly. Rows may omit the clone size; those that give it use once, few, many or a size class.

>TRBV7-3|TRBD2|TRBJ2-1|.
TGTGCCAGCAGCCCCACTAGCGGGCGAAACCTCTACAATGAGCAGTTCTTC
CASSPTSGRNLYNEQFF
>TRBV5-1|.|TRBJ1-5|.
TGCGCCAGCAGCTTGGGCCCAGGCGGGGAGCCCCAGCATTTT
CASSLGPGGEPQHF
>TRBV7-2|TRBD2|TRBJ2-3|medium-sized
TGTGCCAGCAGCTTAATACTAGCGGGAGGAGATACGCAGTATTTT
CASSLILAGGDTQYF
>TRBV19|.|TRBJ1-2|few
TGTGCCAGTAGTGTCAGGGTTAGTAACTATGGCTACACCTTC
CASSVRVSNYGYTF
>TRBV30|.|TRBJ2-7|once
TGTGCCTGGAGTCTTACCACTTACGAGCAGTACTTC
CAWSLTTYEQYF
>TRBV18|TRBD1|TRBJ2-7|.
TGTGCCAGCTCACCTCTAGCCAGGGGGTCCTACGAGCAGTACTTC
CASSPLARGSYEQYF
>TRBV30|TRBD1|TRBJ1-1|.
TGTGCCTGGAGGGCCGGGACAGGGATCCACACTGAAGCTTTCTTT
CAWRAGTGIHTEAFF
>TRBV7-8|TRBD1|TRBJ2-3|.
TGTGCCAGCAGCCAGGCGGGACAGGGGCTTCATACGCAGTATTTT
CASSQAGQGLHTQYF
>TRBV19|TRBD1|TRBJ1-2|.
TGTGCCAGCGGCCTCGGGGACAGGAACTATGGCTACACCTTC
CASGLGDRNYGYTF
>TRBV27|.|TRBJ2-1|.
TGTGCCAGCAGTTTTGCGGAGAGCTCCTACAATGAGCAGTTCTTC
CASSFAESSYNEQFF
>TRBV27|.|TRBJ1-2|.
TGTGCCAGCAGCCGGCGGGCCCGCGATGGCTACACCTTC
CASSRRARDGYTF
>TRBV10-3|.|TRBJ1-4|once
TGTGCCACCCGGGAAGAGGAAAATGAAAAACTGTTTTTT
CATREEENEKLFF
>TRBV6-6|.|TRBJ1-1|.
TGTGCCAGCAGTGGACAGAACACTGAAGCTTTCTTT
CASSGQNTEAFF
>TRBV15|.|TRBJ1-4|.
TGTGCCACCAGCAGAGATATGGCAGGGGAGACTGAAAAACTGTTTTTT
CATSRDMAGETEKLFF
>TRBV7-6|.|TRBJ1-5|.
TGTGCCAGCAGCACCCGCCCGGACAGACGCCCTCAGCCCCAGCATTTT
CASSTRPDRRPQPQHF
>TRBV7-2|TRBD1|TRBJ1-4|.
TGTGCCAGCAGCCTACAGGGGGCGCGGGAAAAACTGTTTTTT
CASSLQGAREKLFF
>TRBV2|TRBD1|TRBJ1-1|.
TGTGCCAGCAGGTGGGACAGCTTCATGAACACTGAAGCTTTCTTT
CASRWDSFMNTEAFF
>TRBV28|.|TRBJ2-5|.
TGTGCCAGCAGTTACCTACGGGAGACCCAGTACTTC
CASSYLRETQYF
>TRBV5-1|.|TRBJ1-1|.
TGCGCCAGCAGCTCGGACAGTGGGTCGGCTGAAGCTTTCTTT
CASSSDSGSAEAFF
>TRBV9|.|TRBJ1-2|.
TGTGCCAGCAGCGCGGGGGGACGGGAGGTCTTTGGCTACACCTTC
CASSAGGREVFGYTF
>TRBV5-1|.|TRBJ1-2|few
TGCGCCAGCCGCCTCGACAGCCTCTATGGCTACACCTTC
CASRLDSLYGYTF
>TRBV27|.|TRBJ2-7|.
TGTGCCAGCAGTCCCCGCCTTGGACAGCCTTACGAGCAGTACTTC
CASSPRLGQPYEQYF
>TRBV11-2|.|TRBJ1-4|.
TGTGCCAGCAGCTTAGATCTCGCGGGGGATAATGAAAAACTGTTTTTT
CASSLDLAGDNEKLFF
>TRBV6-5|.|TRBJ1-4|.
TGTGCCAGCAGTTACAGGGGCAACGGAAAACTGTTTTTT
CASSYRGNGKLFF
>TRBV7-3|TRBD2|TRBJ2-5|.
TGTGCCAGCAGCCTCGGACTAGCGGAGGGGGGGACCCAGTACTTC
CASSLGLAEGGTQYF
>TRBV28|TRBD1|TRBJ1-1|.
TGTGCCAGCAGTACGTCCCGGGACAGGGGATCTGAAGCTTTCTTT
CASSTSRDRGSEAFF
>TRBV5-6|.|TRBJ2-2|.
TGTGCCAGCAGCTTTGGTCCAGCGAACACCGGGGAGCTGTTTTTT
CASSFGPANTGELFF
>TRBV28|.|TRBJ1-4|.
TGTGCCAGCCGAAGGCAGGGCTTGAATGAAAAACTGTTTTTT
CASRRQGLNEKLFF
>TRBV4-3|.|TRBJ2-3|.
TGCGCCAGCAGCCAAGTTGTAGCGGGCACAGATACGCAGTATTTT
CASSQVVAGTDTQYF
>TRBV4-2|.|TRBJ1-2|.
TGTGCCAGCAGCCAAGAGGAGGCTTTCGCTGATGGCTACACCTTC
CASSQEEAFADGYTF
>TRBV20-1|.|TRBJ1-1|once
TGCAGGGGCCCCATGAACACTGAAGCTTTCTTT
CRGPMNTEAFF
>TRBV11-3|TRBD2|TRBJ2-1|.
TGTGCCAGCAGCCCCCTCGCCCTAGCGGGAGGGGGTACTGAGCAGTTCTTC
CASSPLALAGGGTEQFF
>TRBV6-1|.|TRBJ2-1|.
TGTGCCAGCAGTGAAGCGCTGAGTCGAGGCAATGAGCAGTTCTTC
CASSEALSRGNEQFF
>TRBV30|.|TRBJ1-5|.
TGTGCCTGGAGTGTACAGGACCATCAGCCCCAGCATTTT
CAWSVQDHQPQHF
>TRBV7-2|TRBD2|TRBJ2-1|.
TGTGCCAGCAGCTCCTTTGCGGGAGGGGGATACAATGAGCAGTTCTTC
CASSSFAGGGYNEQFF
>TRBV7-9|.|TRBJ2-3|.
TGTGCCAGCACCTCCATTAGCGCTACAGATACGCAGTATTTT
CASTSISATDTQYF
>TRBV7-4|.|TRBJ1-1|.
TGTGCCAGCAGCTTAGTGTCAGGAGCTTTCTTT
CASSLVSGAFF
>TRBV9|.|TRBJ1-1|.
TGTGCCAGCAGCGGGGGGGGGCGGAACACTGAAGCTTTCTTT
CASSGGGRNTEAFF
>TRBV9|.|TRBJ1-2|.
TGTGCCAGCAGCGTAGAGGCGGGTGTCAACTATGGCTACACCTTC
CASSVEAGVNYGYTF
>TRBV5-1|TRBD2|TRBJ2-7|.
TGCGCCAGCAGCTTGGGGCGGGAGGGCCAGGGAGAGCAGTACTTC
CASSLGREGQGEQYF
>TRBV7-6|.|TRBJ2-1|once
TGTGCCAGCATTCCCCTCCAGGGAGGCTCCTACAATGAGCAGTTCTTC
CASIPLQGGSYNEQFF
>TRBV30|TRBD2|TRBJ2-6|.
TGTGCCTGGAGGTTAGCGGGAGGGCATCCTGGGGCCAACGTCCTGACTTTC
CAWRLAGGHPGANVLTF
>TRBV7-3|TRBD1|TRBJ1-2|.
TGTGCCAGCAGCTACGGGGCAGGGGGTGGCTACACCTTC
CASSYGAGGGYTF
>TRBV5-5|.|TRBJ1-1|.
TGTGCCAGCAGCCTGGAACAGGTCCCCACTGAAGCTTTCTTT
CASSLEQVPTEAFF
>TRBV6-5|.|TRBJ2-2|.
TGTGCCAGCAGGCCGACAGGAAACACCGGGGAGCTGTTTTTT
CASRPTGNTGELFF
>TRBV6-5|.|TRBJ1-3|.
TGTGCCAGCATGCGGGCCTCCTCTGGAAACACCATATATTTT
CASMRASSGNTIYF
>TRBV6-1|TRBD1|TRBJ2-7|.
TGTGCCAGCAGTGAGCGACAGGGTTTAGATCTCTACGAGCAGTACTTC
CASSERQGLDLYEQYF
>TRBV5-4|.|TRBJ1-3|once
TGTGCCAGCAGCATGACTGGGGGCTCGGGAAACACCATATATTTT
CASSMTGGSGNTIYF
>TRBV4-1|TRBD1|TRBJ1-2|.
TGCGCCAGCAGCCAAGAGGAGGGCAGGGGGAACTATGGCTACACCTTC
CASSQEEGRGNYGYTF
>TRBV19|.|TRBJ1-3|.
TGTGCCAGTAGGGGCGTCGGTAGGTTCGGAAACACCATATATTTT
CASRGVGRFGNTIYF
>TRBV7-2|.|TRBJ1-1|once
TGTGCCAGCAGCTTTGAGGCGGGGAACACTGAAGCTTTCTTT
CASSFEAGNTEAFF
>TRBV28|TRBD1|TRBJ1-5|once
TGTGCCAGCAGCTCCGGACAGGGGGTAAATCAGCCCCAGCATTTT
CASSSGQGVNQPQHF
>TRBV5-1|.|TRBJ2-6|.
TGCGCCAGCAGCTCTTGGGGGGGGACATCAAGCTCTGGGGCCAACGTCCTGACTTTC
CASSSWGGTSSSGANVLTF
>TRBV9|.|TRBJ1-1|.
TGTGCCAGCAGCGCCCATTCTACAGGGCGGAGTGAAGCTTTCTTT
CASSAHSTGRSEAFF
>TRBV7-9|TRBD2|TRBJ2-3|.
TGTGCCAGCAGCCCCGTAGGACTAGCGGCTAGCACAGATACGCAGTATTTT
CASSPVGLAASTDTQYF